Each of the 31 T cell receptor beta chains below was sequenced from the same sample in a study of cytomegalovirus exposure and HLA in healthy donors. With 60 Vbeta and 13 Jbeta primers, the PCR was carried out. Method: immunoSEQ multiplex PCR; TCRdb's copy keeps in-frame clones and lacks some. There are some 140,000 clones in the sample; around four fifths occur only once, and approximately 4.3% lies in the top ten. Sequencing was carried out using PBMCs. These receptors originate from a man younger than 45 in good health.

This clone occurred a few times. The rearrangement joins TRBV7-8 to TRBJ2-7, with 8 bases fitting TRBD2. The CDR3 spans 15 residues. V was pared by 5 bases and J by 2 bases, with 8 bases of the junction left unmatched. The germline V gene has CDR1 SGHVS and CDR2 FQNEAQ. This CDR3 is CASSPREGQAYEQYF. The CDR3 nucleotides read TGTGCCAGCAGCCCTCGGGAGGGCCAAGCCTACGAGCAGTACTTC.

The rearrangement uses TRBV4-3 and TRBJ2-3; tentatively, D is TRBD2 (6 bases). CDR3 length: 16 amino acids. Trimming left V 3 bases short and J 4 bases short, with 17 bases between. Germline lookup yields CDR1 LGHNA and CDR2 YSLEER. This CDR3 is CASSQQLAVGPDTQYF. The CDR3 DNA follows: TGCGCCAGCAGCCAGCAACTAGCAGTGGGGCCAGATACGCAGTATTTT.

The rearrangement links TRBV7-9 to TRBJ2-4, with TRBD2 matching over 9 bases. The junction had 12 bases not matched to a gene; V was cut back by 5 bases and J by 7 bases. The CDR3 is 16 amino acids. Germline V gives CDR1 SEHNR, CDR2 FQNEAQ (reference sequence). This CDR3 is CASSPPGREGANIQYF. DNA of the CDR3: TGTGCCAGCAGCCCCCCCGGGCGGGAGGGTGCGAACATTCAGTACTTC.

This clone has only a few counts. The V and J genes are TRBV4-1 and TRBJ2-7; 9 bases line up with TRBD2. The CDR3 is 14 residues long. Trimming cost V 3 bases and J 6 bases; bases outside gene matches: 6. Germline loops: CDR1 MGHRA, CDR2 YSYEKL. CDR3 sequence: CASSQGTSLGEQYF. CDR3 nucleotides: TGCGCCAGCAGCCAGGGGACTAGCTTAGGCGAGCAGTACTTC.

This clone was picked up one time. The rearrangement uses TRBV4-3 and TRBJ1-4; 10 bases fit TRBD1. V shed 2 bases and J 10 bases; nucleotides not matched to a gene: 7. Germline CDR1 is LGHNA and CDR2 is YSLEER. The CDR3 runs 15 residues. The CDR3: CASSQLRDRGGKLFF. The CDR3 DNA reads as TGCGCCAGCAGCCAATTACGGGACAGGGGAGGAAAACTGTTTTTT.

This chain uses TRBV5-6 with TRBJ2-7, with 9 bases aligning to TRBD2. There are 18 residues in the CDR3. J lost 0 bases, V lost 1 base, and 11 bases had no gene match. Per the germline V gene, CDR1 is SGHDT and CDR2 is YYEEEE. The DNA for the CDR3 is TGTGCCAGCAGCTTGTCCCAGACCGCTAGCGGGAACTCCTACGAGCAGTACTTC. Amino acids: CASSLSQTASGNSYEQYF.

The chain has TRBV29-1 and TRBJ1-1, with D possibly being TRBD1 (5 bases). Germline loops: CDR1 SQVTM, CDR2 ANQGSEA. V shed 3 bases and J shed 5 bases, with 13 bases lying between them. CDR3 size: 13 residues. CDR3 region: CSVEGRVGTEAFF. The CDR3, as DNA: TGCAGCGTTGAGGGCAGGGTGGGGACTGAAGCTTTCTTT.

This chain connects TRBV15 to TRBJ1-2; no clear D. Trimming left V 5 bases short and J 4 bases short, with 14 bases between. CDR3 length: 14 amino acids. The germline V gene encodes CDR1 LNHNV and CDR2 YYDKDF (reference sequence). The CDR3 here is CATSASYSGYGYTF. DNA for the CDR3: TGTGCCACCAGCGCAAGTTATTCGGGCTATGGCTACACCTTC. Full variable domain (outside the CDR3, taken from reference TRBV15 and TRBJ1-2): DAMVIQNPRYQVTQFGKPVTLSCSQTLNHNVMYWYQQKSSQAPKLLFHYYDKDFNNEADTPDNFQSRRPNTSFCFLDIRSPGLGDTAMYLCATSASYSGYGYTFGSGTRLTVV.

Turning to this clone: One junction end does not reproduce the germline sequence, and a read error may be involved. The CDR3 sequence: CSSSERGGEQYF. The CDR3 DNA reads TGTTCCAGCAGCGAAAGAGGGGGCGAGCAGTACTTC. V usage is TRBV7-9 and J usage is TRBJ2-7, with D possibly being TRBD1 (6 bases). CDR1 and CDR2 (germline): SEHNR, FQNEAQ (reference sequence). The CDR3 length is 12 residues.

The J gene is TRBJ2-7, the V gene TRBV5-1, with 7 bases that match TRBD1. The trim removed 4 bases at V and 3 bases at J, leaving 7 bases unmatched. The CDR3 consists of 14 residues. Germline lookup yields CDR1 SGHRS and CDR2 YFSETQ. The CDR3: CASSPGQAHYEQYF. CDR3 nucleotides: TGCGCCAGCAGCCCAGGACAGGCCCACTACGAGCAGTACTTC.

This clone was counted between two and nine times. This rearrangement joins TRBV27 to TRBJ2-3; perhaps TRBD1 as D (5 bases). V lost 3 bases to trimming and J lost 0 bases, with 10 bases between them. The germline CDR1 and CDR2 sequences are MNHEY and SMNVEV (reference sequence). The CDR3 is 15 amino acids. The CDR3 bases are TGTGCCAGCAGTTTGTTGGGGCGGAGCACAGATACGCAGTATTTT. Amino acids: CASSLLGRSTDTQYF.

The chain carries TRBV19 and TRBJ1-2; a possible D gene is TRBD1 (6 bases). The CDR3 extends over 15 amino acids. V shed 1 base and J shed 6 bases, with 15 bases lying between them. Germline CDR1 reads LNHDA; CDR2 reads SQIVND (reference sequence). CDR3 in amino acids: CASSIVLGAGDGYTF. CDR3 nucleotides: TGTGCCAGTAGTATAGTTCTGGGGGCGGGCGATGGCTACACCTTC.

This chain uses TRBV30 with TRBJ1-1, with unresolved D. The CDR3 extends over 13 amino acids. Per the germline V gene, CDR1 is GTSNPN and CDR2 is SVGIG (reference sequence). With 3 bases removed from V and 10 bases from J, the gap between germline ends came to 18 bases. The CDR3 DNA sequence: TGTGCCTGGAGACCCCACTTGTCCCCCGGAGCTTTCTTT. Its translation: CAWRPHLSPGAFF. Full variable domain (rest looked up from reference TRBV30 and TRBJ1-1): SQTIHQWPATLVQPVGSPLSLECTVEGTSNPNLYWYRQAAGRGLQLLFYSVGIGQISSEVPQNLSASRPQDRQFILSSKKLLLSDSGFYLCAWRPHLSPGAFFGQGTRLTVV.

V usage is TRBV29-1 and J usage is TRBJ1-1, with no clear D. V lost 1 base, J lost 3 bases, and 9 bases lay in between. Germline-derived CDR1 and CDR2 are SQVTM and ANQGSEA. The CDR3 consists of 13 residues. The CDR3 sequence: CSVEVPTDTEAFF. CDR3 nucleotides: TGCAGCGTTGAAGTTCCCACGGACACTGAAGCTTTCTTT.

The chain employs TRBV5-4 and TRBJ2-6; D is ambiguous. This CDR3 has 18 residues. Germline V gene lookup returns CDR1 SGHNT and CDR2 YYREEE (reference sequence). Trimming left V 0 bases short and J 1 base short, with 14 bases between. This CDR3 reads CASSLGAALTSGANVLTF. In nucleotides, the CDR3 is TGTGCCAGCAGCTTGGGGGCCGCCCTTACTTCTGGGGCCAACGTCCTGACTTTC.

The gene calls are TRBV14 and TRBJ1-2, with D unresolved. Between the trimmed V and J ends, which lost 0 bases and 7 bases, there was a span of 6 bases. There are 12 residues in the CDR3. Germline loops: CDR1 SGHDN, CDR2 FVKESK. CDR3 protein: CASSQDLRGYTF. The CDR3 nucleotides read TGTGCCAGCAGCCAAGATCTCCGTGGCTACACCTTC.

This clone was seen a handful of times. CDR3 DNA sequence: TGCAGCGCCAGACAGGGAAACACCGGGGAGCTGTTTTTT. Translation: CSARQGNTGELFF. This chain joins TRBV29-1 and TRBJ2-2; the match to TRBD1 covers 7 bases. The CDR3 has 13 residues. Germline values: CDR1 SQVTM, CDR2 ANQGSEA. J lost 2 bases, V lost 7 bases, and 4 bases had no gene match.

This clone was picked up one time. The rearrangement joins TRBV7-2 to TRBJ2-3; TRBD1 matches at 7 bases. Trimming removed 5 bases from V and 5 bases from J; junction bases left unmatched: 4. Germline V gene data show CDR1 as SGHTA and CDR2 as FQGNSA. The CDR3 has 13 amino acids. CDR3 sequence: CASSATGVDTQYF. The CDR3 DNA reads TGTGCCAGCAGCGCCACAGGGGTAGATACGCAGTATTTT.

This clone was counted once. The chain has TRBV4-2 and TRBJ2-7; 8 positions match TRBD2. This CDR3 comprises 16 residues. The germline CDR1 and CDR2 sequences are LGHNA and YNFKEQ. The V and J ends lost 0 bases and 0 bases, in that order; junction bases with no gene match: 4. CDR3 bases: TGTGCCAGCAGCCAAGAGTATGGGACTAGCTCCTACGAGCAGTACTTC. Protein: CASSQEYGTSSYEQYF.

Of note for this clone: This CDR3 is also generated by other DNA sequences in the sample. The rearrangement links TRBV7-2 to TRBJ2-1; no reliable D call. Trimming pared 5 bases from V and 1 base from J, leaving 9 bases between. Germline CDR1 reads SGHTA; CDR2 reads FQGNSA. CDR3 size: 14 residues. The CDR3 region is CASSPGGSYNEQFF. CDR3 DNA sequence: TGTGCCAGCAGCCCTGGCGGTTCCTACAATGAGCAGTTCTTC.

V usage is TRBV7-6 and J usage is TRBJ2-7, with 8 bases that match TRBD2. Per germline, CDR1 SGHVS and CDR2 FNYEAQ. This CDR3 has 16 residues. The V segment lost 1 base and the J segment 7 bases; nucleotides outside the gene matches: 12. Written as DNA, the CDR3 is TGTGCCAGCAGCTTAGGGGATAGCGGGATTCTTGGTGAGCAGTACTTC. As protein: CASSLGDSGILGEQYF. Combining the CDR3 with reference TRBV7-6 and TRBJ2-7 gives the whole variable domain GAGVSQSPRYKVTKRGQDVALRCDPISGHVSLYWYRQALGQGPEFLTYFNYEAQQDKSGLPNDRFSAERPEGSISTLTIQRTEQRDSAMYRCASSLGDSGILGEQYFGPGTRLTVT.

The chain uses TRBV6-1 and TRBJ2-5, with D unresolved. V dropped 6 bases and J dropped 4 bases, with 12 bases sitting between them. Germline V gene data show CDR1 as MNHNS and CDR2 as SASEGT. CDR3 length: 13 amino acids. The CDR3 DNA reads as TGTGCCAGCAGGAGAGGCTTGGCAGAGACCCAGTACTTC. Its protein product is CASRRGLAETQYF.

The genes are TRBV4-2 and TRBJ2-1, with 9 nucleotides matching TRBD2. V gave up 1 base and J gave up 3 bases; unmatched junction bases: 1. The germline V gene has CDR1 LGHNA and CDR2 YNFKEQ. The CDR3 consists of 15 residues. The CDR3 protein is CASSQGTSDYNEQFF. The CDR3, as DNA: TGTGCCAGCAGCCAAGGGACTAGCGACTACAATGAGCAGTTCTTC.

The chain couples TRBV27 to TRBJ1-1; possible D gene TRBD1, 6 bases. Germline CDR1 and CDR2: MNHEY and SMNVEV (reference sequence). The V end lost 5 bases, the J end lost 0 bases, and 13 bases lay between the germline ends. CDR3 length equals 15 residues. Written as DNA, the CDR3 is TGTGCCAGCAGTAAATACAAGGGGGTGAACACTGAAGCTTTCTTT. It is translated as CASSKYKGVNTEAFF.

The CDR3 coding sequence is TGTGCCAGCAGAGCAGGGTTGGCAACTAATGAAAAACTGTTTTTT. Translating gives CASRAGLATNEKLFF. The chain uses TRBV5-5 and TRBJ1-4; tentatively, D is TRBD1 (5 bases). The CDR3 length is 15 residues. V was cut by 5 bases and J by 0 bases, with 11 bases left in between. Germline CDR1 and CDR2: SGHKS and YYEKEE (reference sequence).

The chain links TRBV28 to TRBJ2-7, with TRBD2 matching over 8 bases. CDR3 length: 15 residues. With V trimmed by 10 bases and J by 1 base, 12 bases remained unmatched. CDR1 and CDR2 from the germline V gene are MDHEN and SYDVKM. The CDR3 here is CATRWGGTSSYEQYF. DNA of the CDR3: TGTGCCACCAGGTGGGGCGGGACTAGTTCCTACGAGCAGTACTTC.

The chain uses TRBV4-1 and TRBJ2-3; tentative D call: TRBD2 (6 bases). This CDR3 has 17 residues. CDR1 and CDR2 (germline): MGHRA, YSYEKL. V gave up 4 bases and J gave up 0 bases, with 17 bases separating them. DNA of the CDR3: TGCGCCAGCAGCCGCGAACCGGGACTCCTGAGCACAGATACGCAGTATTTT. Translation: CASSREPGLLSTDTQYF.

In its sample, this clone was seen a few times. The CDR3 bases are TGTGCCAGCAGCTTAGGTCCAGCGGCTGCCTACGAGCAGTACTTC. This translates into CASSLGPAAAYEQYF. The chain couples TRBV7-9 to TRBJ2-7; D might be TRBD2 (5 bases). V shed 1 base and J shed 2 bases, with 12 bases lying between them. The CDR3 consists of 15 residues. Germline CDR1 reads SEHNR; CDR2 reads FQNEAQ (reference sequence). Full variable domain (remainder filled in from reference TRBV7-9 and TRBJ2-7): DTGVSQNPRHKITKRGQNVTFRCDPISEHNRLYWYRQTLGQGPEFLTYFQNEAQLEKSRLLSDRFSAERPKGSFSTLEIQRTEQGDSAMYLCASSLGPAAAYEQYFGPGTRLTVT.

This chain connects TRBV19 to TRBJ2-2; 8 bases match TRBD1. The germline CDR1 and CDR2 sequences are LNHDA and SQIVND (reference sequence). The V segment lost 3 bases and the J segment 4 bases; nucleotides outside the gene matches: 4. The CDR3 consists of 15 residues. The CDR3 here is CASSILQGATGELFF. The CDR3 region has the DNA TGTGCCAGTAGTATCCTCCAGGGGGCCACCGGGGAGCTGTTTTTT.

The V gene is TRBV19, the J gene TRBJ2-7, with no clear D. V dropped 7 bases and J dropped 5 bases, with 18 bases sitting between them. Germline V CDR1 and CDR2: LNHDA, SQIVND (reference sequence). The CDR3 loop spans 14 amino acids. CDR3 sequence (DNA): TGTGCCAGTAAACCCCAGGAATCTGTGGACGAGCAGTACTTC. Residues: CASKPQESVDEQYF.

The CDR3 region has the DNA TGTGCCAGTAGTATTGGGACAGCCGGGACCGAGCAGTACTTC. It specifies CASSIGTAGTEQYF. The rearrangement joins TRBV19 to TRBJ2-7, with TRBD1 identical over 7 bases. V was clipped by 3 bases and J by 6 bases; unmatched bases: 8. Germline CDR1 LNHDA, CDR2 SQIVND (reference sequence). The CDR3 length is 14 residues.